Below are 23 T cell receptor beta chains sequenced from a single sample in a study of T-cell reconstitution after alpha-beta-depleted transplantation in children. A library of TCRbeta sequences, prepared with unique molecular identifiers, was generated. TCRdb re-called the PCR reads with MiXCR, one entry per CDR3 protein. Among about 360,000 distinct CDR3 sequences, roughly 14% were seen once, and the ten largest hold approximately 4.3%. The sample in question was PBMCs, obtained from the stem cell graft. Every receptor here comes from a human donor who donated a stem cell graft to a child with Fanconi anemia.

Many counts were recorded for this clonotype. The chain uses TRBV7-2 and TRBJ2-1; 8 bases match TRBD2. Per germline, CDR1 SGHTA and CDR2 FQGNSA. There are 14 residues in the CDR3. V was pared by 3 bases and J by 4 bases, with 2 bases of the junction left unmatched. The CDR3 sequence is CASSFSGEYNEQFF. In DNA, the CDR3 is TGTGCCAGCAGCTTTAGCGGGGAGTACAATGAGCAGTTCTTC.

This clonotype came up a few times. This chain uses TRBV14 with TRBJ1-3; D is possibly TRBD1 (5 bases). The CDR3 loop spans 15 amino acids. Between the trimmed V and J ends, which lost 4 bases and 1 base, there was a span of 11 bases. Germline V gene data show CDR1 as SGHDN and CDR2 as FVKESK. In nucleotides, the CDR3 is TGTGCCAGCAGCCCCCCCGGGACTTCTGGAAACACCATATATTTT. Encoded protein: CASSPPGTSGNTIYF.

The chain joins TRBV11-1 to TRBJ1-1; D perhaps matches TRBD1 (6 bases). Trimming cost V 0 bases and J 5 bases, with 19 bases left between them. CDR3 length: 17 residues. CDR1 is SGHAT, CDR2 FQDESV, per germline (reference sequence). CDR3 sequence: CASSLALGGGRWTEAFF. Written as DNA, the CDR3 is TGTGCCAGCAGCTTAGCCCTGGGTGGGGGGCGGTGGACTGAAGCTTTCTTT.

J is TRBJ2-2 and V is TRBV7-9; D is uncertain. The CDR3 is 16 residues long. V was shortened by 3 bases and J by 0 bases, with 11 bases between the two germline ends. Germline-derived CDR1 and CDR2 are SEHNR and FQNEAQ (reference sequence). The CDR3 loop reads CASSLYRTSNTGELFF. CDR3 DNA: TGTGCCAGCAGCTTGTATCGCACCTCGAACACCGGGGAGCTGTTTTTT.

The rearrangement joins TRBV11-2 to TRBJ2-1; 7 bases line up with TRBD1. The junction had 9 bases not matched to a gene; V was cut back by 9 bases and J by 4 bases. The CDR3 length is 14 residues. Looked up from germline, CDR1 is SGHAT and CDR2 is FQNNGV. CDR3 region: CASTGTDPYNEQFF. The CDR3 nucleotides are TGTGCCAGTACCGGGACAGATCCGTACAATGAGCAGTTCTTC.

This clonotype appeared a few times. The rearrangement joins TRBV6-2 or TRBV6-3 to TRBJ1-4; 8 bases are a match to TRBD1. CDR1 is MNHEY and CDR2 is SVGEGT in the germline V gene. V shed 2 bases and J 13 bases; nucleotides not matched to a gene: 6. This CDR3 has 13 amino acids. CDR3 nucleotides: TGTGCCAGCAGTTACGAGACAGGGGCGCGACTGTTTTTT. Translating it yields CASSYETGARLFF.

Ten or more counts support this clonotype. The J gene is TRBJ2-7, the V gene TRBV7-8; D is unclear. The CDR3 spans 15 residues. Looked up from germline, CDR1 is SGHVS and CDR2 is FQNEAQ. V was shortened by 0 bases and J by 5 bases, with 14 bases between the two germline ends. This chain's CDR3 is CASSLAGTVVDEQYV. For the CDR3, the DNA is TGTGCCAGCAGCTTAGCGGGAACCGTCGTGGACGAGCAGTACGTC.

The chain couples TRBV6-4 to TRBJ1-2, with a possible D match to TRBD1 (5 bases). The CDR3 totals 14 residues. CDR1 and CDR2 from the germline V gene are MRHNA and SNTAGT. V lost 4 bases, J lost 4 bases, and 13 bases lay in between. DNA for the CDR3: TGTGCCAGCAGTGTCTCGACAGAAACCTATGGCTACACCTTC. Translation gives CASSVSTETYGYTF.

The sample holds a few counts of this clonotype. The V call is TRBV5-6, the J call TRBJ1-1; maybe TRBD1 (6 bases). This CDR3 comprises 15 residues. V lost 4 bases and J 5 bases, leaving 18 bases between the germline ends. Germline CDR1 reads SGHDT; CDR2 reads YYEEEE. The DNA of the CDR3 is TGTGCCAGCAGCCTTCGAAGGACAGCCATTACTGAAGCTTTCTTT. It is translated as CASSLRRTAITEAFF.

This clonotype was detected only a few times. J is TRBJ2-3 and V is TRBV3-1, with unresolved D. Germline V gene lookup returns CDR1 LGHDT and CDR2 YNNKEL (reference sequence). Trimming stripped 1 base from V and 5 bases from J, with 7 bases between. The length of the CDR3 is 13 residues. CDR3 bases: TGTGCCAGCAGCCAAGCTATGGGAGATACGCAGTATTTT. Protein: CASSQAMGDTQYF.

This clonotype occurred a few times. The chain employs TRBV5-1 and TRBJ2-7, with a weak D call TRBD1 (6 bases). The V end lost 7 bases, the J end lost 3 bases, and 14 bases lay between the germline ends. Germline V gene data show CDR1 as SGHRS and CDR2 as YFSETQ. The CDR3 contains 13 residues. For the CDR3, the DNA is TGCGCCAGCGCTGCAGGGGACGGCTACGAGCAGTACTTC. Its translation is CASAAGDGYEQYF. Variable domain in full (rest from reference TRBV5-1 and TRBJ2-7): KAGVTQTPRYLIKTRGQQVTLSCSPISGHRSVSWYQQTPGQGLQFLFEYFSETQRNKGNFPGRFSGRQFSNSRSEMNVSTLELGDSALYLCASAAGDGYEQYFGPGTRLTVT.

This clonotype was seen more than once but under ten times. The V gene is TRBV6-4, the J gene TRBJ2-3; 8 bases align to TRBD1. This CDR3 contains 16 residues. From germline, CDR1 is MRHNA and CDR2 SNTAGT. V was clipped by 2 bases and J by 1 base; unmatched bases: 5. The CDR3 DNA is TGTGCCAGCAGTGACAGGACAGGGTCGGGCACAGATACGCAGTATTTT. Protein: CASSDRTGSGTDTQYF.

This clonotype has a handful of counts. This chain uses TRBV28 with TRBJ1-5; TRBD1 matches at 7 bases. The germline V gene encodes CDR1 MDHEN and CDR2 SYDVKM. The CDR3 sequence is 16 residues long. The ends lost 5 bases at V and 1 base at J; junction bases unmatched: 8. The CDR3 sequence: CASSQAQGLSNQPQHF. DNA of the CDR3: TGTGCCAGCAGTCAGGCACAGGGGTTAAGCAATCAGCCCCAGCATTTT. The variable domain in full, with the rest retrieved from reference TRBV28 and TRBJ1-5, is DVKVTQSSRYLVKRTGEKVFLECVQDMDHENMFWYRQDPGLGLRLIYFSYDVKMKEKGDIPEGYSVSREKKERFSLILESASTNQTSMYLCASSQAQGLSNQPQHFGDGTRLSIL.

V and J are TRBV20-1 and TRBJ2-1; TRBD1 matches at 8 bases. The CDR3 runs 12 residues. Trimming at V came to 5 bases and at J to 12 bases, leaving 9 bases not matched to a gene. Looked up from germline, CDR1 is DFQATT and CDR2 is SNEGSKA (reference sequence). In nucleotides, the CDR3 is TGCAGTGCTCAGACAGGGGTACGGGTGCAGTTCTTC. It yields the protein CSAQTGVRVQFF.

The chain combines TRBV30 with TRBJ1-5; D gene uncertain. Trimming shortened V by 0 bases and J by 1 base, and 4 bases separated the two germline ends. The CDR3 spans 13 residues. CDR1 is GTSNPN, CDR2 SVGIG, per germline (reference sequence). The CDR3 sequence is CAWSVESNQPQHF. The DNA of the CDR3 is TGTGCCTGGAGTGTCGAAAGCAATCAGCCCCAGCATTTT.

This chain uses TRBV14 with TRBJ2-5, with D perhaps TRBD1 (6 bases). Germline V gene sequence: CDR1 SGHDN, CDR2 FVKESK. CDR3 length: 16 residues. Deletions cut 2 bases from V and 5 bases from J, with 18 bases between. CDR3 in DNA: TGTGCCAGCAGCCAAATGGGCGCAGGGGCAGGGGAGACCCAGTACTTC. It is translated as CASSQMGAGAGETQYF.

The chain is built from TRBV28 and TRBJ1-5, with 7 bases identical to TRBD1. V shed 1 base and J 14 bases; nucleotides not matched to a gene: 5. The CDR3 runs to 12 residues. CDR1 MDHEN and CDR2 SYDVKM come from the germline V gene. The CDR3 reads CASSLSTTGEHF. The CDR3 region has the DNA TGTGCCAGCAGTTTATCGACAACAGGGGAGCATTTT. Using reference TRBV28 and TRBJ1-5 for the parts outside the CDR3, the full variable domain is DVKVTQSSRYLVKRTGEKVFLECVQDMDHENMFWYRQDPGLGLRLIYFSYDVKMKEKGDIPEGYSVSREKKERFSLILESASTNQTSMYLCASSLSTTGEHFGDGTRLSIL.

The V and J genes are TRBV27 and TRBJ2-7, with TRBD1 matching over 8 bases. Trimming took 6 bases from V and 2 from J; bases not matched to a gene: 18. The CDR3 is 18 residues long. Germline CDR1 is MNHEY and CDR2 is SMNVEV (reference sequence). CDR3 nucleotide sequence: TGTGCCAGCAGCCCTTCTCACGGGGCAGGGGGCGGACCCTACGAGCAGTACTTC. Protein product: CASSPSHGAGGGPYEQYF.

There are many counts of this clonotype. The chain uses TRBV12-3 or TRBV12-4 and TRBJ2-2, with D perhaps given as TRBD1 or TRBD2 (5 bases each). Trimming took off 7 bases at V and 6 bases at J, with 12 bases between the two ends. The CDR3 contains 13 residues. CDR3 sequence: CASTLRGPGELFF. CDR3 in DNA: TGTGCCAGCACCCTGAGGGGCCCCGGGGAGCTGTTTTTT.

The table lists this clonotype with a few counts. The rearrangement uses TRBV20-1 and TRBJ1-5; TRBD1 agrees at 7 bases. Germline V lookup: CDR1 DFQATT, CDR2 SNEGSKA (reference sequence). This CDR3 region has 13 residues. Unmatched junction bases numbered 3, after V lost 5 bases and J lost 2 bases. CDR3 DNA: TGCAGTGCTGGGGGGACAGGCAATCAGCCCCAGCATTTT. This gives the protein CSAGGTGNQPQHF.

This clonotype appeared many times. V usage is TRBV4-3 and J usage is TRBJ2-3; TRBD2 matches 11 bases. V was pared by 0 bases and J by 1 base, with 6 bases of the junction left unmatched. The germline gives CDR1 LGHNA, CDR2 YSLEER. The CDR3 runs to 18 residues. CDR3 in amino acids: CASSQETSGGAGTDTQYF. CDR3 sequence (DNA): TGCGCCAGCAGCCAAGAAACTAGCGGGGGCGCCGGCACAGATACGCAGTATTTT.

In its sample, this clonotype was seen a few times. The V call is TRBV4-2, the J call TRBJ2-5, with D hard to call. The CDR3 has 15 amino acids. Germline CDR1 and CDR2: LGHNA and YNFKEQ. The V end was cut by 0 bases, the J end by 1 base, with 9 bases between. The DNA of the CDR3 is TGTGCCAGCAGCCAAGATCTGGTTTCCCAAGAGACCCAGTACTTC. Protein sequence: CASSQDLVSQETQYF.

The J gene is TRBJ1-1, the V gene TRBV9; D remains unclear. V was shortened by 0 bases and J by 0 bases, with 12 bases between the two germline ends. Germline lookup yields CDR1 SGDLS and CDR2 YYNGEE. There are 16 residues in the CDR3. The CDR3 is CASSVDAVLMNTEAFF. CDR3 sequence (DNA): TGTGCCAGCAGCGTAGACGCCGTGCTCATGAACACTGAAGCTTTCTTT.